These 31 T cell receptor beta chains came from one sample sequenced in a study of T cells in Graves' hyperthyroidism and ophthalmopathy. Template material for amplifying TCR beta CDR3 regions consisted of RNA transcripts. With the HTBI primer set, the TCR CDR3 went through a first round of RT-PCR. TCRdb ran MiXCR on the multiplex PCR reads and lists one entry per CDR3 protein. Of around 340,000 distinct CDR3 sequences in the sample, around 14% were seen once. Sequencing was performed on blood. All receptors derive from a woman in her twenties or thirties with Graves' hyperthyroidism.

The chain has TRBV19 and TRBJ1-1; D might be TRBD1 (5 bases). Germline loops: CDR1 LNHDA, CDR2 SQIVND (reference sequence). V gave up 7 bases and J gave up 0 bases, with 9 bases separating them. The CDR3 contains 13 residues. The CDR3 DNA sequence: TGTGCCAGTAAACGGGGCATGAACACTGAAGCTTTCTTT. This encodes CASKRGMNTEAFF.

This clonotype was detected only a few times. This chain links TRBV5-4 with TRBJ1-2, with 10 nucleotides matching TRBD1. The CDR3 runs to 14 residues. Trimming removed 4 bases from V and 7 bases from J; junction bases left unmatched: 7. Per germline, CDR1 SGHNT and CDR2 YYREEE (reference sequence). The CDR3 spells CASSPPDRGLGYTF. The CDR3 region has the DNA TGTGCCAGCAGCCCCCCCGACAGGGGGCTTGGCTACACCTTC.

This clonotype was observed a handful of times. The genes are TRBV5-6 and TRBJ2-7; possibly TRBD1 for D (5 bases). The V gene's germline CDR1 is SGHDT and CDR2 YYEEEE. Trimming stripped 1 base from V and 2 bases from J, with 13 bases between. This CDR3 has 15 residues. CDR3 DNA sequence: TGTGCCAGCAGCTTGATGGACACCCGCCCCTACGAGCAGTACTTC. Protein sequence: CASSLMDTRPYEQYF.

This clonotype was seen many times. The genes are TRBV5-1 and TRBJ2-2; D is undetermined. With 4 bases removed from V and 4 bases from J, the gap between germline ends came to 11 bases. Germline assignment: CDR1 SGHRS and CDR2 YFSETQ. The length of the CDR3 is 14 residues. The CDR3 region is CASSVIVGTGELFF. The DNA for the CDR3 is TGCGCCAGCAGCGTTATAGTGGGCACCGGGGAGCTGTTTTTT.

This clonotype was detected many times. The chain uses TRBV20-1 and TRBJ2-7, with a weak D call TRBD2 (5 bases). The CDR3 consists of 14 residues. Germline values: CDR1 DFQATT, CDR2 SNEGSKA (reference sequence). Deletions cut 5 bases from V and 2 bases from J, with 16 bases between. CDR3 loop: CSAPGRDLTYEQYF. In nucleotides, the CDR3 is TGCAGTGCTCCCGGACGGGATCTTACCTACGAGCAGTACTTC.

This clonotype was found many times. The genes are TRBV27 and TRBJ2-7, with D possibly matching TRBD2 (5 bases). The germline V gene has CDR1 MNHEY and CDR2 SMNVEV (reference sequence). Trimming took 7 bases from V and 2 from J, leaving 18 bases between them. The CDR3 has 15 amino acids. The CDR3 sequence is CASTLLAGGPYEQYF. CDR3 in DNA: TGTGCCAGCACTCTCCTAGCTGGCGGCCCCTACGAGCAGTACTTC.

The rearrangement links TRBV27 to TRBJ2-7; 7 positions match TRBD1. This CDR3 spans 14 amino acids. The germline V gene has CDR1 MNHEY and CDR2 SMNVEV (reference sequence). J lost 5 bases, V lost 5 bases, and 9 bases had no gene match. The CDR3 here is CASSPTTGINEQYF. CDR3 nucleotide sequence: TGTGCCAGCAGTCCCACGACAGGGATCAACGAGCAGTACTTC.

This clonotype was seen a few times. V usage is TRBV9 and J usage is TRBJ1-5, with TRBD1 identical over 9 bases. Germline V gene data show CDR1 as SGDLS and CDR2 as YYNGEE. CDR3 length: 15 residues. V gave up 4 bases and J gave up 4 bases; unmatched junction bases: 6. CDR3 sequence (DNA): TGTGCCAGCAGCCGACTAGGGACAGGGAATCAGCCCCAGCATTTT. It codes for CASSRLGTGNQPQHF. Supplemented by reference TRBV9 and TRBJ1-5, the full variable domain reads DSGVTQTPKHLITATGQRVTLRCSPRSGDLSVYWYQQSLDQGLQFLIQYYNGEERAKGNILERFSAQQFPDLHSELNLSSLELGDSALYFCASSRLGTGNQPQHFGDGTRLSIL.

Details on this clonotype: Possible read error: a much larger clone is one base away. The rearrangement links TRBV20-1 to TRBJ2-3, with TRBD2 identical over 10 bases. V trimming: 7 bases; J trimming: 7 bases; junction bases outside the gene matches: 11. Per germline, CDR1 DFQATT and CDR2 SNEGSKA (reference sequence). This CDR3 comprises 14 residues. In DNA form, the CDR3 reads TGCAGTGTCGCAGAGGCTAGCGGGAGCTATACGCAGTATTTT. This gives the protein CSVAEASGSYTQYF.

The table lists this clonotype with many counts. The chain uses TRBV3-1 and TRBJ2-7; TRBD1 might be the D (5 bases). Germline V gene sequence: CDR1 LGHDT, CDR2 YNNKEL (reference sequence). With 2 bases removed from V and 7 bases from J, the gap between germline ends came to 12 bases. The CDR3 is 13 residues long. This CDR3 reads CASSQRRPGEQYF. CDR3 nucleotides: TGTGCCAGCAGCCAACGGCGGCCAGGGGAGCAGTACTTC.

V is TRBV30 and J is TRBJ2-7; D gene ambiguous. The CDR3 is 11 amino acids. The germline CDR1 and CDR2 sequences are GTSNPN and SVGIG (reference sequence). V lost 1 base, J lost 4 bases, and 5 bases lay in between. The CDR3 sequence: CAWSEGYEQYF. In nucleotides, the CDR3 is TGTGCCTGGAGTGAGGGATACGAGCAGTACTTC.

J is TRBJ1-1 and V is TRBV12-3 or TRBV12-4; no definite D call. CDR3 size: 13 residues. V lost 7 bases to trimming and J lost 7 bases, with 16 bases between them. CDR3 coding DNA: TGTGCCAGCACCTTAACCGACATTTATGAAGCTTTCTTT. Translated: CASTLTDIYEAFF.

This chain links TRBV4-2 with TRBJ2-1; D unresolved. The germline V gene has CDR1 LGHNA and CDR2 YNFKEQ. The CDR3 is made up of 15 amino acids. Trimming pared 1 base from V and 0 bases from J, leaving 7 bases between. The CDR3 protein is CASSQVADSYNEQFF. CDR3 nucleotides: TGTGCCAGCAGCCAAGTCGCGGACTCCTACAATGAGCAGTTCTTC.

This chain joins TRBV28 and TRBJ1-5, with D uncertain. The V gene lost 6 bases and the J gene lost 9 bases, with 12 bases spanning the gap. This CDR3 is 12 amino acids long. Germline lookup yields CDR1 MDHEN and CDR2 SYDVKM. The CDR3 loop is CASRARHGPQHF. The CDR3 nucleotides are TGTGCCAGCAGGGCCCGTCACGGGCCCCAGCATTTT.

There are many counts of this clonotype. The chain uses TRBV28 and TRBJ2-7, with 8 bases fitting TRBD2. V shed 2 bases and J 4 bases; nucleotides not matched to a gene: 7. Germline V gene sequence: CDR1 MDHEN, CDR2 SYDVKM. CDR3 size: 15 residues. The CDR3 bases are TGTGCCAGCAGTTTAACTCCGGGAGGGAGGTACGAGCAGTACTTC. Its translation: CASSLTPGGRYEQYF.

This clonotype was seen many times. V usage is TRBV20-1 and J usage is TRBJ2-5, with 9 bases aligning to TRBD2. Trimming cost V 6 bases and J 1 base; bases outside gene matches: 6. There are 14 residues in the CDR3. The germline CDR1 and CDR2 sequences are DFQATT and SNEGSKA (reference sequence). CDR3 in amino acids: CSAGMREGQETQYF. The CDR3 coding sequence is TGCAGTGCGGGTATGCGGGAGGGCCAAGAGACCCAGTACTTC.

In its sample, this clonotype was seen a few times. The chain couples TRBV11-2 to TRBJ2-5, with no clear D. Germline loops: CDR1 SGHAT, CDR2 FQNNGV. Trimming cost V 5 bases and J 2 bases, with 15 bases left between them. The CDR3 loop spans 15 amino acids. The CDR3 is CASSHGRPKQETQYF. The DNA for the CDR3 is TGTGCCAGCAGCCATGGACGGCCAAAGCAAGAGACCCAGTACTTC.

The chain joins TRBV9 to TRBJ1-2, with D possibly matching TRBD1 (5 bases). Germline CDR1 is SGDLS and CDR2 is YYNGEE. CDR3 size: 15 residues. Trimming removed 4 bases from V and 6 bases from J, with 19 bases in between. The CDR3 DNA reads TGTGCCAGCAGCACTCGAATGGGGGAGAAAGATGGCTACACCTTC. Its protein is CASSTRMGEKDGYTF.

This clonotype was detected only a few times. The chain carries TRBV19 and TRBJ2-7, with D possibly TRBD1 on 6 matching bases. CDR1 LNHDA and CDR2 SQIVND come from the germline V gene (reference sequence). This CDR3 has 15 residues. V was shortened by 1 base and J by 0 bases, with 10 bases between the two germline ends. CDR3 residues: CASSIGGQSSYEQYF. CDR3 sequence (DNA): TGTGCCAGTAGTATAGGTGGACAGAGCTCCTACGAGCAGTACTTC. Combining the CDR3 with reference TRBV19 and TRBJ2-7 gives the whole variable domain DGGITQSPKYLFRKEGQNVTLSCEQNLNHDAMYWYRQDPGQGLRLIYYSQIVNDFQKGDIAEGYSVSREKKESFPLTVTSAQKNPTAFYLCASSIGGQSSYEQYFGPGTRLTVT.

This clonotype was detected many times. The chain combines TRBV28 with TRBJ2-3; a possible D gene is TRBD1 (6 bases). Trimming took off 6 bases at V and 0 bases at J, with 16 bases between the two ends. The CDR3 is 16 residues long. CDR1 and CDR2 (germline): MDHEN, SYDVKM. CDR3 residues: CASRLPGHGSTDTQYF. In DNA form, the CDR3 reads TGTGCCAGCAGGCTACCGGGACACGGCAGCACAGATACGCAGTATTTT. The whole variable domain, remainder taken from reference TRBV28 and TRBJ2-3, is DVKVTQSSRYLVKRTGEKVFLECVQDMDHENMFWYRQDPGLGLRLIYFSYDVKMKEKGDIPEGYSVSREKKERFSLILESASTNQTSMYLCASRLPGHGSTDTQYFGPGTRLTVL.

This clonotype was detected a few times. This chain's CDR3 is CASSEAVQAYEQYF. In nucleotides, the CDR3 is TGTGCCAGCAGTGAGGCAGTACAGGCCTACGAGCAGTACTTC. V and J are TRBV2 and TRBJ2-7, with TRBD1 as a possible D gene (5 bases). V dropped 3 bases and J dropped 2 bases, with 11 bases sitting between them. Germline loops: CDR1 SNHLY, CDR2 FYNNEI. This CDR3 region has 14 residues.

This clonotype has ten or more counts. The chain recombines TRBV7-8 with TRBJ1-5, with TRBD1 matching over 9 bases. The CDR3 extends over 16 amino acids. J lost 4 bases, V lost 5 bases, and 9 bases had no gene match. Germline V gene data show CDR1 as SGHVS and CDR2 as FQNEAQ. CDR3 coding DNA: TGTGCCAGCAGCCTACGACCCGGGACAGGGAATCAGCCCCAGCATTTT. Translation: CASSLRPGTGNQPQHF.

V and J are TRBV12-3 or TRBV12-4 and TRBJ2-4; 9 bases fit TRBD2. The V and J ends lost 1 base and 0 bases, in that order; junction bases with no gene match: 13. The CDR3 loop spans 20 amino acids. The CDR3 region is CASSLVGGRAVGLAKNIQYF. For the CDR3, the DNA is TGTGCCAGCAGTTTAGTGGGCGGGAGGGCCGTGGGATTAGCCAAAAACATTCAGTACTTC.

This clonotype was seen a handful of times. CDR3 protein: CASSRQKYGYTF. The CDR3 nucleotides are TGTGCCAGTTCCCGACAAAAATATGGCTACACCTTC. The chain links TRBV19 to TRBJ1-2; D gene unclear. The V and J ends lost 8 bases and 5 bases respectively, with 12 bases between them. The CDR3 is 12 amino acids. Germline assignment: CDR1 LNHDA and CDR2 SQIVND (reference sequence).

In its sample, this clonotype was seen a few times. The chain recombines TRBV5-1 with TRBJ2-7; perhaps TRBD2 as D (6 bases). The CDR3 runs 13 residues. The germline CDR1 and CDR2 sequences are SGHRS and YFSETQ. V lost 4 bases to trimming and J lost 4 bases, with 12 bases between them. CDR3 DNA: TGCGCCAGCAGCAAGACTAGAGAGTACGAGCAGTACTTC. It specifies CASSKTREYEQYF. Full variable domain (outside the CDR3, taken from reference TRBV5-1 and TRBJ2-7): KAGVTQTPRYLIKTRGQQVTLSCSPISGHRSVSWYQQTPGQGLQFLFEYFSETQRNKGNFPGRFSGRQFSNSRSEMNVSTLELGDSALYLCASSKTREYEQYFGPGTRLTVT.

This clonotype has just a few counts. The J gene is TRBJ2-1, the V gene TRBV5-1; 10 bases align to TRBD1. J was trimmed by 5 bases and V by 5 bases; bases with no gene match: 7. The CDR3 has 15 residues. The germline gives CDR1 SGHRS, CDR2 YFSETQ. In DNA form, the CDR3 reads TGCGCCAGCAGAGATCTGACAGGGGGCCACAATGAGCAGTTCTTC. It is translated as CASRDLTGGHNEQFF.

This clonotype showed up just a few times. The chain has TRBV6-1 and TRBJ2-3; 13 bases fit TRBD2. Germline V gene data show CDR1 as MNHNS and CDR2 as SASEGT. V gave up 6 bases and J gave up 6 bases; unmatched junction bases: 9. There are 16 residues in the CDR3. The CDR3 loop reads CASSRTSGRIGDTQYF. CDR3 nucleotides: TGTGCCAGCAGCCGGACTAGCGGGAGAATTGGGGATACGCAGTATTTT.

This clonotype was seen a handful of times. This chain's CDR3 is CASSLSGSTGELFF. DNA for the CDR3: TGTGCCAGCAGCTTATCAGGGAGCACCGGGGAGCTGTTTTTT. This sequence joins TRBV7-2 and TRBJ2-2; D tentatively fits TRBD1 or TRBD2 (5 bases each). Germline CDR1 and CDR2: SGHTA and FQGNSA. This CDR3 has 14 residues. The V gene lost 2 bases and the J gene lost 4 bases, with 8 bases spanning the gap.

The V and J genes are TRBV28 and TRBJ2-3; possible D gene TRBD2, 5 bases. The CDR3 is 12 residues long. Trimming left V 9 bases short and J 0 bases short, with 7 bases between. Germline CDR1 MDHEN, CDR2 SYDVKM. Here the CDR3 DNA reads TGTGCCAGTGAGGGAAGCACAGATACGCAGTATTTT. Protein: CASEGSTDTQYF.

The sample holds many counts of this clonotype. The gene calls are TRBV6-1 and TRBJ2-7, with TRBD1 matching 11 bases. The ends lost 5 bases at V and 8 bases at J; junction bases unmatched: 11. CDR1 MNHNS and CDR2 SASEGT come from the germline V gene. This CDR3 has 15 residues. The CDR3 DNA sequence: TGTGCCAGCAGTCACTACCGGGACAGGGGGGGCCAGCAGTACTTC. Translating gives CASSHYRDRGGQQYF.

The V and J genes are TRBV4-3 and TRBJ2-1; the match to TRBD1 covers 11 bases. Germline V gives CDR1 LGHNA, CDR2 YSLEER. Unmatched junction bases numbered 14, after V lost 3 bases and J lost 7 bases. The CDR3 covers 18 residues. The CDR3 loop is CASSHSFKPGQGGNEQFF. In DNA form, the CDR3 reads TGCGCCAGCAGCCATTCGTTCAAACCGGGACAGGGGGGGAATGAGCAGTTCTTC.